This TCR beta chain was identified in a study of blood T cell repertoires in COVID-19. Overall study: COVID-19 samples, acute and convalescent, were from the United States, Italy and Spain. T cells, B-cell-depleted T cells, or PBMCs supplied cDNA or gDNA.

As processed by the authors: For nucleated cells, counts were estimated from reference gene primer amplification. The repertoire was sequenced with immunoSEQ multiplex PCR; TCRdb's copy has only in-frame clones and lacks some. V, J and clone size derive from that table, while D and trimming were established from the DNA sequence. There are about 170,000 clones in the sample; 83% occur only once, and about 2% lies in the top ten. Sample: peripheral blood. The clonotype was recovered from a woman older than 75 with acute or convalescent COVID-19.

The CDR3 region is CASSFPGNYGYTF. The CDR3 DNA is TGTGCCAGCAGCTTCCCGGGAAACTATGGCTACACCTTC. V gene TRBV28 combines with J gene TRBJ1-2; D unresolved. The V gene lost 6 bases and the J gene lost 2 bases, with 10 bases spanning the gap. Germline V CDR1 and CDR2: MDHEN, SYDVKM. The CDR3 is 13 residues long.